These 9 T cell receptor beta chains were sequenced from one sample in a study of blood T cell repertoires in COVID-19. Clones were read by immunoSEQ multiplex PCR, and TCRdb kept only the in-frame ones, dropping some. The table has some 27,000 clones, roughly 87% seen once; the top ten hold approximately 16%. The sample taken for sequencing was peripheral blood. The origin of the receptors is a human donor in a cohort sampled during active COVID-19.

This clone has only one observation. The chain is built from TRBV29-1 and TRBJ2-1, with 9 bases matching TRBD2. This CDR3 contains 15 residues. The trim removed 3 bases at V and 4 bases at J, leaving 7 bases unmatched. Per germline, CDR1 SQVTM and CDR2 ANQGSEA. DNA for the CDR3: TGCAGCGTTGAGGGGAGACTAGCGGCATACAATGAGCAGTTCTTC. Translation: CSVEGRLAAYNEQFF.

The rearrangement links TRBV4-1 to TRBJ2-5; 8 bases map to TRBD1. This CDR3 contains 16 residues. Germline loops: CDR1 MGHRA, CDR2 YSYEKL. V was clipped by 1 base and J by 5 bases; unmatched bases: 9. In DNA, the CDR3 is TGCGCCAGCAGCCAAGGATATGGGACAGGTCTGGAGACCCAGTACTTC. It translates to CASSQGYGTGLETQYF.

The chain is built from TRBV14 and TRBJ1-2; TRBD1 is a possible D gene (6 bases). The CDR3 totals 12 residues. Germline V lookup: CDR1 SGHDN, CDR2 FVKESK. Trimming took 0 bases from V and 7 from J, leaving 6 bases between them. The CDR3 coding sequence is TGTGCCAGCAGCCAAGACAGGGGTGGCTACACCTTC. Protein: CASSQDRGGYTF.

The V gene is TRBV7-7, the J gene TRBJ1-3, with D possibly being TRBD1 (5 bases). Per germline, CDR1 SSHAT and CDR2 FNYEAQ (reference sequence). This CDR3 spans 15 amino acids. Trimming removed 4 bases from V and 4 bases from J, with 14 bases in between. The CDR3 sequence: CASSSQWGVGNTIYF. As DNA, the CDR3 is TGTGCCAGCAGCTCCCAGTGGGGGGTAGGAAACACCATATATTTT.

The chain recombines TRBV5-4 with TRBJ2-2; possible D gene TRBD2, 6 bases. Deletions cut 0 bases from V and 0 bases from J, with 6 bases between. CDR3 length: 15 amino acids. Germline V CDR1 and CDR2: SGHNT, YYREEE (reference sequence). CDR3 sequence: CASSLGLANTGELFF. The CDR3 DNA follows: TGTGCCAGCAGCTTGGGACTAGCGAACACCGGGGAGCTGTTTTTT. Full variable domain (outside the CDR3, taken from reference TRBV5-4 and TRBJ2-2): ETGVTQSPTHLIKTRGQQVTLRCSSQSGHNTVSWYQQALGQGPQFIFQYYREEENGRGNFPPRFSGLQFPNYSSELNVNALELDDSALYLCASSLGLANTGELFFGEGSRLTVL.

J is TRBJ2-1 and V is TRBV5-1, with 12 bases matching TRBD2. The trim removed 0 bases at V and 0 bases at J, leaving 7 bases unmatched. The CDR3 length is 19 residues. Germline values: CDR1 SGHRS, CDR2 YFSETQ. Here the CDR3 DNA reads TGCGCCAGCAGCTTGGATGTGACTAGCGGGAGAGTCTCCTACAATGAGCAGTTCTTC. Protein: CASSLDVTSGRVSYNEQFF.

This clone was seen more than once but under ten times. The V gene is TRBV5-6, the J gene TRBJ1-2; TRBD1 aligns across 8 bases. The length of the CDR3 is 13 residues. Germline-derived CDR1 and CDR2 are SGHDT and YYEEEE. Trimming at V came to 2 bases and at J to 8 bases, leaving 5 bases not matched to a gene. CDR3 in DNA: TGTGCCAGCAGCTTCAGGGGGCCGGGGGGCTACACCTTC. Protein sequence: CASSFRGPGGYTF.

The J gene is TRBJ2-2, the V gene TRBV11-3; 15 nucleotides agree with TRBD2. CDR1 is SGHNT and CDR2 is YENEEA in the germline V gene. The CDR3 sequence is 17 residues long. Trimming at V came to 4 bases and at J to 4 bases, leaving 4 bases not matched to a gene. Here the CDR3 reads CASSWTSGGASTGELFF. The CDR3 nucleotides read TGTGCCAGCAGCTGGACTAGCGGGGGGGCGAGCACCGGGGAGCTGTTTTTT.

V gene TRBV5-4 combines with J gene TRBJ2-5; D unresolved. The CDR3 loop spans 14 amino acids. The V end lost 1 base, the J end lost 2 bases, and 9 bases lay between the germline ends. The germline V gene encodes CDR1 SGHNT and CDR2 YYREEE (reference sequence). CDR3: CASSLFSWQETQYF. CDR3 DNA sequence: TGTGCCAGCAGCTTGTTTAGCTGGCAAGAGACCCAGTACTTC.